The subject of this entry is one T cell receptor (beta chain). This sample is part of a study of blood T cell repertoires in COVID-19. In the study overall: T cells, B-cell-depleted T cells, or PBMCs supplied cDNA or gDNA.

CDR1 is KGHSH, CDR2 LQKENI, per germline. CDR3 length: 12 amino acids. The V gene lost 3 bases and the J gene lost 7 bases, with 6 bases spanning the gap. The Seattle patients joined while their infection was active and were tracked longitudinally afterward. Original processing notes: How many nucleated cells were present was estimated from reference gene primer amplification. Profiled with immunoSEQ multiplex PCR; TCRdb holds only in-frame clones, not every one. The V and J calls and the clone size are those of that table, but D and trimming were determined from the DNA. Of approximately 170,000 clones in the sample, just under 85% were seen once.

This clonotype was sampled from a woman older than 75 with COVID-19, enrolled during active disease. This sequence joins TRBV18 and TRBJ1-4; D gene ambiguous. The source material was peripheral blood. CDR3 sequence reads: CASSPQAEKLFF. CDR3 sequence (DNA): TGTGCCAGCTCACCGCAGGCTGAAAAACTGTTTTTT. Full variable domain (outside the CDR3, taken from reference TRBV18 and TRBJ1-4): NAGVMQNPRHLVRRRGQEARLRCSPMKGHSHVYWYRQLPEEGLKFMVYLQKENIIDESGMPKERFSAEFPKEGPSILRIQQVVRGDSAAYFCASSPQAEKLFFGSGTQLSVL.